What follows are 21 T cell receptor beta chains derived from one specimen sequenced in a study of shared clonotypes between healthy human individuals. Using immunoSEQ multiplex PCR, the repertoire was profiled, and TCRdb retains in-frame clones only, with some absent. The sample records around 500,000 clones, approximately 79% being singletons. Sequenced input: PBMCs. The receptors originated from a woman aged 35 to 49 in good health. Some clones in this sample may be carry-over from other donors' samples.

The chain uses TRBV2 and TRBJ2-7; TRBD2 aligns across 9 bases. This CDR3 is built from 15 residues. Germline-derived CDR1 and CDR2 are SNHLY and FYNNEI. V shed 3 bases and J 3 bases; nucleotides not matched to a gene: 6. The CDR3 DNA reads TGTGCCAGCAGTGACCCTAGCGGGACCAGCTACGAGCAGTACTTC. The encoded protein is CASSDPSGTSYEQYF. The variable domain in full, completed from reference TRBV2 and TRBJ2-7, reads EPEVTQTPSHQVTQMGQEVILRCVPISNHLYFYWYRQILGQKVEFLVSFYNNEISEKSEIFDDQFSVERPDGSNFTLKIRSTKLEDSAMYFCASSDPSGTSYEQYFGPGTRLTVT.

The chain's CDR3 is CASSVRGEGSGEQFF. Here the CDR3 DNA reads TGTGCCAGCAGTGTCAGGGGGGAGGGGTCGGGTGAGCAGTTCTTC. The gene calls are TRBV25-1 and TRBJ2-1; D may correspond to TRBD1 or TRBD2 (7 bases each). The ends were cut back, 4 bases at V and 9 bases at J, with 19 bases in the middle. This CDR3 spans 15 amino acids. The germline CDR1 and CDR2 sequences are MGHDK and SYGVNS.

Details on this clone: A far larger clone is off by one base, so a read error is likely. At the DNA level, this CDR3 is encoded by other sequences in the same sample as well. CDR3 nucleotide sequence: TGTGCCAGCAGTTTCCTCCGCTACTCACCATACGAGCAGTACTTC. It translates to CASSFLRYSPYEQYF. V is TRBV7-8 and J is TRBJ2-7; D gene unclear. The CDR3 contains 15 residues. V dropped 6 bases and J dropped 4 bases, with 19 bases sitting between them. Germline V CDR1 and CDR2: SGHVS, FQNEAQ.

Details on this clone: A junction end diverges from the germline sequence, so it may reflect a read error. This chain connects TRBV5-1 to TRBJ2-5; TRBD2 matches at 15 bases. This CDR3 comprises 15 residues. Germline values: CDR1 SGHRS, CDR2 YFSETQ. The CDR3 DNA reads TGCGCCAGCAGCTTGGGGGGACTAGCGGGAGGTGCGGACAACTTC. Protein: CASSLGGLAGGADNF.

The V call is TRBV28, the J call TRBJ1-2, with D tentatively TRBD1 (5 bases). Between the trimmed V and J ends, which lost 3 bases and 5 bases, there was a span of 10 bases. The CDR3 spans 13 residues. The germline V gene encodes CDR1 MDHEN and CDR2 SYDVKM. CDR3 coding DNA: TGTGCCAGCAGTTTGCCAGGGAGGTATGGCTACACCTTC. This translates into CASSLPGRYGYTF.

This clone was seen a few times. The gene calls are TRBV4-3 and TRBJ2-2, with D perhaps TRBD1 (5 bases). Germline V gene data show CDR1 as LGHNA and CDR2 as YSLEER. V lost 4 bases and J lost 0, with 15 bases in between. The CDR3 is made up of 17 amino acids. The CDR3 DNA sequence: TGCGCCAGCAGCCCCTCTACGCGGACAACGAACACCGGGGAGCTGTTTTTT. Translating it yields CASSPSTRTTNTGELFF.

The CDR3: CAWSPTNYGYTF. The CDR3 coding sequence is TGTGCCTGGAGCCCCACCAATTATGGCTACACCTTC. The chain combines TRBV30 with TRBJ1-2; D call uncertain. V was pared by 3 bases and J by 5 bases, with 10 bases between. CDR1 is GTSNPN, CDR2 SVGIG, per germline (reference sequence). The CDR3 covers 12 residues.

The chain's CDR3 is CAISESENKWLNEQFF. The CDR3 coding sequence is TGTGCCATCAGTGAGTCGGAAAACAAGTGGTTGAATGAGCAGTTCTTC. The rearrangement joins TRBV10-3 to TRBJ2-1; no definite D call. Trimming left V 0 bases short and J 7 bases short, with 16 bases between. This CDR3 contains 16 residues. Germline loops: CDR1 ENHRY, CDR2 SYGVKD.

The J gene is TRBJ2-2, the V gene TRBV7-2; D is possibly TRBD1 (6 bases). V was trimmed by 4 bases and J by 6 bases, leaving 18 bases between them. The CDR3 runs to 16 residues. The germline gives CDR1 SGHTA, CDR2 FQGNSA. The CDR3 nucleotides read TGTGCCAGCAGCTCAGTGGGGGCGCGCACGGCCGGGGAGCTGTTTTTT. Translating gives CASSSVGARTAGELFF.

The chain joins TRBV7-9 to TRBJ2-3; 9 bases fit TRBD2. Germline V gives CDR1 SEHNR, CDR2 FQNEAQ (reference sequence). There are 19 residues in the CDR3. Trimming cost V 5 bases and J 1 base; bases outside gene matches: 16. CDR3: CASSPRASGIVMGTDTQYF. The CDR3 nucleotides read TGTGCCAGCAGCCCGCGGGCTAGCGGGATAGTCATGGGCACAGATACGCAGTATTTT.

The V gene is TRBV7-2, the J gene TRBJ1-2; TRBD1 matches 8 bases. Losses at the gene ends were 2 bases for V and 5 bases for J; bases not matched to a gene: 4. The CDR3 runs to 14 residues. The V gene's germline CDR1 is SGHTA and CDR2 FQGNSA. CDR3: CASSLSQGAYGYTF. DNA for the CDR3: TGTGCCAGCAGCTTAAGTCAGGGGGCGTATGGCTACACCTTC.

The sample holds a few counts of this clone. CDR3 sequence (DNA): TGTGCCAGCAGCTTGATGAGGGGGTCGTACTATGGCTACACCTTC. It yields the protein CASSLMRGSYYGYTF. V and J are TRBV5-6 and TRBJ1-2; TRBD1 might be the D (6 bases). The CDR3 is 15 amino acids. V was trimmed by 1 base and J by 3 bases, leaving 13 bases between them. Germline CDR1 and CDR2: SGHDT and YYEEEE.

This clone has a count of ten or more. This chain links TRBV7-3 with TRBJ2-2, with no clear D. Germline assignment: CDR1 SGHTA and CDR2 FQGTGA. V gave up 5 bases and J gave up 1 base, with 11 bases separating them. The CDR3 length is 15 residues. Here the CDR3 reads CASSPVAENTGELFF. Written as DNA, the CDR3 is TGTGCCAGCAGCCCCGTGGCAGAGAACACCGGGGAGCTGTTTTTT.

This clone has just a few counts. The V and J genes are TRBV9 and TRBJ2-2; D unclear. With 0 bases removed from V and 5 bases from J, the gap between germline ends came to 8 bases. This CDR3 is built from 14 residues. The germline V gene encodes CDR1 SGDLS and CDR2 YYNGEE. The CDR3 reads CASSVVVETGELFF. The DNA of the CDR3 is TGTGCCAGCAGCGTAGTAGTGGAGACCGGGGAGCTGTTTTTT.

The chain is built from TRBV6-1 and TRBJ1-4; D is unresolved. Germline lookup yields CDR1 MNHNS and CDR2 SASEGT. The V end lost 7 bases, the J end lost 7 bases, and 7 bases lay between the germline ends. The CDR3 extends over 11 amino acids. The CDR3 protein is CASTQLEKLFF. As DNA, the CDR3 is TGTGCCAGCACACAGCTTGAAAAACTGTTTTTT.

V is TRBV18 and J is TRBJ2-7; possible D gene TRBD2, 5 bases. V was clipped by 4 bases and J by 7 bases, with 11 bases between them. The CDR3 is 12 amino acids. In germline, CDR1 is KGHSH, CDR2 LQKENI. DNA of the CDR3: TGTGCCAGCTCACGCCGGGAAGAAGAGCAGTACTTC. It translates to CASSRREEEQYF.

The rearrangement links TRBV6-5 to TRBJ2-2; tentative D call: TRBD2 (6 bases). CDR1 MNHEY and CDR2 SVGAGI come from the germline V gene. The CDR3 spans 15 residues. V shed 5 bases and J shed 5 bases, with 15 bases lying between them. CDR3 loop: CASSRSGVETGELFF. CDR3 nucleotide sequence: TGTGCCAGCAGTCGTAGCGGAGTTGAGACCGGGGAGCTGTTTTTT.

The J gene is TRBJ2-7, the V gene TRBV11-2; the match to TRBD2 covers 14 bases. The CDR3 covers 19 residues. V gave up 6 bases and J gave up 6 bases; unmatched junction bases: 19. The germline CDR1 and CDR2 sequences are SGHAT and FQNNGV. The CDR3: CASSPTRPGLAGVFREQYF. CDR3 nucleotide sequence: TGTGCCAGCAGTCCAACGCGGCCGGGACTAGCGGGAGTATTTCGCGAGCAGTACTTC.

The chain links TRBV9 to TRBJ2-6; weak D call: TRBD2 (5 bases). Between the trimmed V and J ends, which lost 0 bases and 1 base, there was a span of 11 bases. Germline values: CDR1 SGDLS, CDR2 YYNGEE. The CDR3 spans 17 residues. CDR3 loop: CASSVDGLISGANVLTF. The CDR3 DNA is TGTGCCAGCAGCGTAGATGGACTCATTTCTGGGGCCAACGTCCTGACTTTC. Together with reference TRBV9 and TRBJ2-6, the CDR3 gives the full variable domain: DSGVTQTPKHLITATGQRVTLRCSPRSGDLSVYWYQQSLDQGLQFLIQYYNGEERAKGNILERFSAQQFPDLHSELNLSSLELGDSALYFCASSVDGLISGANVLTFGAGSRLTVL.

The chain uses TRBV5-1 and TRBJ1-3; possibly TRBD1 for D (5 bases). V lost 4 bases, J lost 3 bases, and 14 bases lay in between. In germline, CDR1 is SGHRS, CDR2 YFSETQ. The CDR3 is made up of 15 amino acids. In DNA, the CDR3 is TGCGCCAGCAGCCCGAACAGGAGTGGTGGAAACACCATATATTTT. It translates to CASSPNRSGGNTIYF.

The chain couples TRBV2 to TRBJ2-5; 11 positions match TRBD2. The CDR3 contains 15 residues. The ends lost 5 bases at V and 5 bases at J; junction bases unmatched: 7. In germline, CDR1 is SNHLY, CDR2 FYNNEI. CDR3 in DNA: TGTGCCAGCAGTTCCCGACTAGCGGGACGGGAGACCCAGTACTTC. Amino acid sequence: CASSSRLAGRETQYF.